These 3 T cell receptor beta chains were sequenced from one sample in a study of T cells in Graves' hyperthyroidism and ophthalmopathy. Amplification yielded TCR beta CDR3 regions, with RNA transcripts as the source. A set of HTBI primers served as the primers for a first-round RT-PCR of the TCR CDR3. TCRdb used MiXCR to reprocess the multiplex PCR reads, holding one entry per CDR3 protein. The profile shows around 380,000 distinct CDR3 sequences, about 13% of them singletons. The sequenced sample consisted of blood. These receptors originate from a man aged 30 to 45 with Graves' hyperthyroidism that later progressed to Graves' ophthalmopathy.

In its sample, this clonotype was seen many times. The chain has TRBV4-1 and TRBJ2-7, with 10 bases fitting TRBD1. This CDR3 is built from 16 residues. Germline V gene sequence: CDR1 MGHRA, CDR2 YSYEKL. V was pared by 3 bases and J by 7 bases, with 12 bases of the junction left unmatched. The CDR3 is CASSQAGTGDVEEQYF. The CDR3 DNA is TGCGCCAGCAGCCAGGCCGGGACAGGGGACGTAGAGGAGCAGTACTTC.

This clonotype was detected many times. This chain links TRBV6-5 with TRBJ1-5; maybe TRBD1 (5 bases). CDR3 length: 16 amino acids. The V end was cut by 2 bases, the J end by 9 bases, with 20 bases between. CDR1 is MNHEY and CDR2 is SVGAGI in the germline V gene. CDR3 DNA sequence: TGTGCCAGCAGTTACACAGATTTCTCGGGGGATCGGCCCCAGCATTTT. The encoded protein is CASSYTDFSGDRPQHF.

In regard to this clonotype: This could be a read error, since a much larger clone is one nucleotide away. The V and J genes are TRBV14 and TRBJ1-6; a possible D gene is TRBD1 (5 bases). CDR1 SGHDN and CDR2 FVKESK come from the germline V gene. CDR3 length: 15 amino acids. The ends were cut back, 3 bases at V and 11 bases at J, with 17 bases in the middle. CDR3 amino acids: CASSHRTEGIPPLHF. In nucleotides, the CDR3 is TGTGCCAGCAGCCACCGGACGGAGGGGATTCCACCCCTCCACTTT.